This TCR beta chain was retrieved from a study of blood T cell repertoires in COVID-19. The length of the CDR3 is 13 residues. The J segment lost 3 bases and the V segment lost 6 bases, leaving 3 bases of the junction unmatched. Germline values: CDR1 MRHNA, CDR2 SNTAGT. The repertoire was sequenced with immunoSEQ multiplex PCR; TCRdb's copy has only in-frame clones and lacks some. The repertoire holds about 160,000 clones, with approximately 91% as singletons. The chain uses TRBV6-4 and TRBJ1-2; 8 bases align to TRBD1. Sequences were obtained from peripheral blood. The sequence came from a man younger than 35 with acute or convalescent COVID-19. The CDR3 DNA sequence: TGTGCCAGCAGAGCGGACAGGGACTATGGCTACACCTTC. This codes for CASRADRDYGYTF.